A selection of T cell receptor beta chains follows, all from one sample in a study of technical replicates of blood from several donors. Profiling relied on immunoSEQ multiplex PCR, and the TCRdb table lists in-frame clones only, not all of them. The data show 85,000 to 100,000 clones, with around 95% seen just once and 0.23% held by the top ten. The sequencing input was T cells isolated from PBMCs. The receptors derive from a human donor in good health. Both conserved end residues are part of each CDR3. The order of the fields is J gene, CDR3 length, D gene, V gene, clone size, CDR3 DNA, CDR3 protein. D genes are given only for firm matches. The size field is filled for only some rows; it gives once, few, many or a size class.

TRBJ2-7	15	TRBD1	TRBV13	NA	TGTGCCAGCAGCCTTACGAGGACAGGGACATACGAGCAGTACTTC	CASSLTRTGTYEQYF
TRBJ2-5	15	NA	TRBV10-3	NA	TGTGCCATCAGTGAGCCCACAGTGGGTCAAGAGACCCAGTACTTC	CAISEPTVGQETQYF
TRBJ1-1	15	NA	TRBV27	NA	TGTGCCAGCAGTTTATTACGGGCGGGACCCACAGAAGCTTTCTTT	CASSLLRAGPTEAFF
TRBJ2-5	16	TRBD1	TRBV28	NA	TGTGCCAGCAGTTCCCCCGGGACAGGTTTCCAAGAGACCCAGTACTTC	CASSSPGTGFQETQYF
TRBJ2-3	17	TRBD2	TRBV5-4	NA	TGTGCCAGCAGCTTGCGGACTAGCGGGAGGGTAGCAGATACGCAGTATTTT	CASSLRTSGRVADTQYF
TRBJ2-7	17	TRBD1	TRBV5-1	NA	TGCGCCAGCAGCTTGGGTCTCGGACAGGGATCGTTCGACGAGCAGTACTTC	CASSLGLGQGSFDEQYF
TRBJ2-1	15	TRBD2	TRBV4-1	NA	TGCGCCAGCAGGGCCCTAGCGGGGGGGCTAAATGAGCAGTTCTTC	CASRALAGGLNEQFF
TRBJ1-5	18	NA	TRBV28	NA	TGTGCCAGCAGCAGGACAAGTCGGAGACTGAAGGGCAATCAGCCCCAGCATTTT	CASSRTSRRLKGNQPQHF
TRBJ1-1	15	NA	TRBV6-1	NA	TGTGCCAGCAGTGCGGCACAGGGCATGAACACTGAAGCTTTCTTT	CASSAAQGMNTEAFF
TRBJ2-1	15	NA	TRBV2	NA	TGTGCCAGCAGGGACTCTAGCGTGAGGGCCGCTGAGCAGTTCTTC	CASRDSSVRAAEQFF
TRBJ2-4	17	TRBD2	TRBV5-1	NA	TGCGCCAGCAGCCCTACCGGACTAGCGGGGGAGCCGGGGCTTCAGTACTTC	CASSPTGLAGEPGLQYF
TRBJ1-3	16	NA	TRBV28	NA	TGTGCCAGCACCCGACCCACAGGGAGCGCTGGAAACACCATATATTTT	CASTRPTGSAGNTIYF
TRBJ2-3	14	NA	TRBV28	NA	TGTGCCAGCAGTCTACAGATAAGCACAGATACGCAGTATTTT	CASSLQISTDTQYF
TRBJ1-1	11	NA	TRBV19	NA	TGTGCCAGTAGTATGAGGGCTGAAGCTTTCTTT	CASSMRAEAFF
TRBJ1-2	14	NA	TRBV18	NA	TGTGCCAGCTCACCACCATCACAGAACTATGGCTACACCTTC	CASSPPSQNYGYTF
TRBJ1-1	15	TRBD1	TRBV14	NA	TGTGCCAGCAGCCCACGGACAGGGATGAACACTGAAGCTTTCTTT	CASSPRTGMNTEAFF
TRBJ1-1	14	NA	TRBV2	NA	TGTGCCAGCAGTGAAAGTGGCCCCCAACGGGGATCGTGCTTT	CASSESGPQRGSCF
TRBJ2-3	14	NA	TRBV5-1	NA	TGCGCCAGCAGCTTGGTCACTTTGAGGGATACGCAGTATTTT	CASSLVTLRDTQYF
TRBJ2-1	17	TRBD1	TRBV4-1	NA	TGCGCCAGCAGCCAAGGGGTTTTCCAGGGGGCGATCAATGAGCAGTTCTTC	CASSQGVFQGAINEQFF
TRBJ2-3	15	NA	TRBV5-4	NA	TGTGCCAGCAGCTTGGATAAGCGGATCACAGATACGCAGTATTTT	CASSLDKRITDTQYF
TRBJ2-5	16	TRBD1	TRBV10-3	NA	TGTGCCACCCGGAGAAACAGGGGCCCCGAGCAAGAGACCCAGTACTTC	CATRRNRGPEQETQYF
TRBJ2-1	15	TRBD2	TRBV11-2	NA	TGTGCCAGCAGCTGGGGACTAGCCCGATACAATGAGCAGTTCTTC	CASSWGLARYNEQFF
TRBJ1-2	13	NA	TRBV7-9	NA	TGTGCCAGCAGCTTGACCGGGGAAGGAGGCTACACCTTC	CASSLTGEGGYTF
TRBJ1-4	15	NA	TRBV25-1	NA	TGTGCCAGCAGTGAATTTGGGAGCACTAATGAAAAACTGTTTTTT	CASSEFGSTNEKLFF
TRBJ1-4	14	TRBD1	TRBV11-2	NA	TGTGCCAGCAGCTACATAAGACAGGGCGCAAAACTGTTTTTT	CASSYIRQGAKLFF
TRBJ1-2	13	NA	TRBV6-1	once	TGTGCCAGCAGTGGCCAACAGGGATTAGGCTACACCTTC	CASSGQQGLGYTF
TRBJ1-2	16	NA	TRBV15	once	TGTGCCACCAGCAGAGATACTACAAGGGGCGGATATGGCTACACCTTC	CATSRDTTRGGYGYTF
TRBJ1-4	19	NA	TRBV7-9	NA	TGTGCCAGCAGCGCTATCCCCAATCTGATCGTGCCGATTAATGAAAAACTGTTTTTT	CASSAIPNLIVPINEKLFF
TRBJ2-1	14	TRBD2	TRBV10-3	NA	TGTGCCATCAGTGAGGGACTAGCTGATAATGAGCAGTTCTTC	CAISEGLADNEQFF
TRBJ2-2	16	TRBD2	TRBV5-1	NA	TGCGCCAGCAGCTTCGGACTAGCGGGGAACACCGGGGAGCTGTTTTTT	CASSFGLAGNTGELFF
TRBJ1-2	14	NA	TRBV19	NA	TGTGCCAGTAGGCCTACGACAGACAACTATGGCTACACCTTC	CASRPTTDNYGYTF
TRBJ2-7	15	TRBD2	TRBV27	NA	TGTGCCAGCAGTTTAGGACTAGCGGGAGGCCACGAGCAGTACTTC	CASSLGLAGGHEQYF
TRBJ2-1	14	NA	TRBV6-5	NA	TGTGCCAGCAGTTACAGAGGGGGAAACAATGAGCAGTTCTTC	CASSYRGGNNEQFF
TRBJ2-1	16	TRBD1	TRBV2	NA	TGTGCCAGCAGCAGGGACAGGGGGACCAGAGGGAATGAGCAGTTCTTC	CASSRDRGTRGNEQFF